Below, 26 T cell receptor beta chains from the same sample are listed, as sequenced in a study of OX40 agonist ivuxolimab in advanced cancers. Clones were sequenced by immunoSEQ multiplex PCR, and TCRdb holds only the in-frame ones, with some missing. The sample includes tens of thousands of clones, 81% seen only once; the top ten take about 4.6%. The sample in question was CD4+ or CD8+ T cells sorted from blood, obtained in a trial of the OX40 agonist ivuxolimab. These receptors originate from an adult with an advanced solid tumor such as melanoma, head and neck, liver or kidney cancer.

V is TRBV6-5 and J is TRBJ2-7, with TRBD2 identical over 12 bases. The germline gives CDR1 MNHEY, CDR2 SVGAGI. Unmatched junction bases numbered 5, after V lost 5 bases and J lost 6 bases. The CDR3 totals 14 residues. The CDR3 region is CASSAGTSGREQYF. The CDR3 DNA reads as TGTGCCAGCAGTGCCGGGACTAGCGGGCGCGAGCAGTACTTC.

The chain links TRBV6-5 to TRBJ1-1, with D perhaps TRBD1 (5 bases). Trimming pared 4 bases from V and 4 bases from J, leaving 13 bases between. This CDR3 has 14 residues. The germline V gene encodes CDR1 MNHEY and CDR2 SVGAGI. The CDR3 nucleotides are TGTGCCAGCAGTTCAGGACAAAGAGGCACTGAAGCTTTCTTT. It translates to CASSSGQRGTEAFF.

The rearrangement links TRBV29-1 to TRBJ1-2, with unresolved D. CDR1 and CDR2 (germline): SQVTM, ANQGSEA. Trimming removed 7 bases from V and 1 base from J, with 7 bases in between. The CDR3 has 11 amino acids. The CDR3 protein is CSAPFNYGYTF. For the CDR3, the DNA is TGCAGCGCCCCCTTTAACTATGGCTACACCTTC.

This clone was counted once. V and J are TRBV2 and TRBJ2-5; D is ambiguous. V lost 5 bases and J 1 base, leaving 11 bases between the germline ends. The CDR3 extends over 14 amino acids. Per germline, CDR1 SNHLY and CDR2 FYNNEI. The CDR3, as DNA: TGTGCCAGCAGTTCCGGACGGTCCCAAGAGACCCAGTACTTC. Translation: CASSSGRSQETQYF.

This chain links TRBV6-4 with TRBJ2-3; 12 bases are a match to TRBD2. The CDR3 consists of 15 residues. V was clipped by 6 bases and J by 7 bases; unmatched bases: 8. The germline V gene has CDR1 MRHNA and CDR2 SNTAGT. The CDR3 DNA reads as TGTGCCAGCAGCCCATCTAGCGGGGGGGGACATACGCAGTATTTT. It yields the protein CASSPSSGGGHTQYF.

The chain joins TRBV11-2 to TRBJ1-2; 8 nucleotides align to TRBD1. Germline trimming cut 5 bases from V and 0 bases from J; bases unmatched to any gene: 11. The germline gives CDR1 SGHAT, CDR2 FQNNGV. This CDR3 has 17 amino acids. CDR3: CASSPRQGRSTNYGYTF. CDR3 DNA sequence: TGTGCCAGCAGCCCCCGACAGGGGAGGTCCACTAACTATGGCTACACCTTC.

CDR3 in amino acids: CASSLFRADTQYF. The CDR3 nucleotides read TGTGCCAGCAGCTTGTTCAGGGCGGATACGCAGTATTTT. V usage is TRBV5-6 and J usage is TRBJ2-3; D might be TRBD1 (5 bases). Deletions cut 1 base from V and 6 bases from J, with 9 bases between. CDR1 and CDR2 from the germline V gene are SGHDT and YYEEEE. This CDR3 has 13 residues. The variable domain in full, completed from reference TRBV5-6 and TRBJ2-3, reads DAGVTQSPTHLIKTRGQQVTLRCSPKSGHDTVSWYQQALGQGPQFIFQYYEEEERQRGNFPDRFSGHQFPNYSSELNVNALLLGDSALYLCASSLFRADTQYFGPGTRLTVL.

This clone has only a few counts. The chain couples TRBV18 to TRBJ1-5; D uncertain. Germline V lookup: CDR1 KGHSH, CDR2 LQKENI. This CDR3 contains 16 residues. V gave up 4 bases and J gave up 3 bases, with 16 bases separating them. CDR3 DNA: TGTGCCAGCTCACTCACCGTCCAGGCCAACAATCAGCCCCAGCATTTT. It translates to CASSLTVQANNQPQHF.

This clone showed up just a few times. CDR3 in amino acids: CASSLARAGRETQYF. Written as DNA, the CDR3 is TGTGCCAGCAGCTTAGCGAGGGCAGGGAGGGAGACCCAGTACTTC. The V and J genes are TRBV7-6 and TRBJ2-5; TRBD2 might be the D (6 bases). Trimming cost V 0 bases and J 5 bases, with 13 bases left between them. CDR3 size: 15 residues. CDR1 and CDR2 from the germline V gene are SGHVS and FNYEAQ.

The J gene is TRBJ2-5, the V gene TRBV6-6; 10 bases match TRBD1. CDR1 is MNHNY and CDR2 is SVGAGI in the germline V gene (reference sequence). The junction had 9 bases not matched to a gene; V was cut back by 6 bases and J by 5 bases. The CDR3 covers 15 residues. The CDR3 DNA sequence: TGTGCCAGCAGCAGCCGGGACAGGGGCAGGGAGACCCAGTACTTC. It specifies CASSSRDRGRETQYF.

This chain connects TRBV5-5 to TRBJ1-2; tentatively, D is TRBD1 (5 bases). Trimming took 2 bases from V and 8 from J, leaving 34 bases between them. The CDR3 runs to 20 residues. CDR1 is SGHKS and CDR2 is YYEKEE in the germline V gene (reference sequence). The CDR3, as DNA: TGTGCCAGCAGCTTTCGGCGTACCTCTACCCGGGGGGATTCTAGGGGAGGCTACACCTTC. It encodes CASSFRRTSTRGDSRGGYTF.

The chain joins TRBV4-3 to TRBJ2-7; 13 nucleotides align to TRBD2. Germline trimming cut 2 bases from V and 7 bases from J; bases unmatched to any gene: 11. Per germline, CDR1 LGHNA and CDR2 YSLEER. The CDR3 totals 17 residues. In DNA form, the CDR3 reads TGCGCCAGCAGCCAAACACTAGCGGGAGGGCCCCAGTGGGAGCAGTACTTC. Translated: CASSQTLAGGPQWEQYF.

The chain uses TRBV6-5 and TRBJ1-4; D is unclear. The germline V and J ends were trimmed by 2 bases and 0 bases, with 7 bases remaining between them. Looked up from germline, CDR1 is MNHEY and CDR2 is SVGAGI. The CDR3 consists of 15 residues. CDR3 in DNA: TGTGCCAGCAGTTACGGGGTTTCAACTAATGAAAAACTGTTTTTT. This gives the protein CASSYGVSTNEKLFF.

Here the CDR3 reads CASSFLWGLAGGNTDTQYF. Written as DNA, the CDR3 is TGTGCCAGCAGCTTCCTATGGGGACTAGCGGGAGGGAACACAGATACGCAGTATTTT. The V and J genes are TRBV9 and TRBJ2-3; the match to TRBD2 covers 16 bases. The V gene's germline CDR1 is SGDLS and CDR2 YYNGEE. With 4 bases clipped from V and 2 bases from J, the junction kept 10 bases outside the gene matches. The CDR3 runs to 19 residues.

The chain combines TRBV30 with TRBJ2-5; 8 bases fit TRBD2. The CDR3 totals 16 residues. CDR1 is GTSNPN, CDR2 SVGIG, per germline (reference sequence). V lost 0 bases to trimming and J lost 4 bases; unmatched junction nucleotides: 10. The CDR3 DNA follows: TGTGCCTGGAGTGTACCTCCCGGGGGGGCCCCAGAGACCCAGTACTTC. This gives the protein CAWSVPPGGAPETQYF.

The chain links TRBV14 to TRBJ2-1; D unclear. V lost 1 base and J 4 bases, leaving 8 bases between the germline ends. The CDR3 runs 14 residues. CDR1 SGHDN and CDR2 FVKESK come from the germline V gene. The CDR3 loop is CASSQGSLYNEQFF. As DNA, the CDR3 is TGTGCCAGCAGCCAAGGTAGTCTTTACAATGAGCAGTTCTTC.

The J gene is TRBJ1-2, the V gene TRBV5-6; D is undetermined. This CDR3 spans 12 amino acids. Trimming removed 1 base from V and 10 bases from J, with 11 bases in between. Germline assignment: CDR1 SGHDT and CDR2 YYEEEE. The CDR3 DNA reads as TGTGCCAGCAGCTTGTCCCAAAGGGACTACACCTTC. Translation: CASSLSQRDYTF.

The chain is built from TRBV6-4 and TRBJ2-2; perhaps TRBD2 as D (5 bases). Germline CDR1 is MRHNA and CDR2 is SNTAGT. This CDR3 is 16 amino acids long. V was clipped by 6 bases and J by 4 bases, with 18 bases between them. The CDR3 DNA sequence: TGTGCCAGCAGCCCTGAGGGTAGCTTCGTCACCGGGGAGCTGTTTTTT. Residues: CASSPEGSFVTGELFF.

The V and J genes are TRBV5-1 and TRBJ2-5, with 7 bases identical to TRBD1. Germline CDR1 reads SGHRS; CDR2 reads YFSETQ. The CDR3 has 13 amino acids. V lost 7 bases, J lost 3 bases, and 6 bases stayed unmatched. The CDR3 spells CASCEQGKETQYF. The CDR3, as DNA: TGCGCCAGCTGCGAACAGGGGAAAGAGACCCAGTACTTC.

A remark on this clone: Other DNA sequences in the sample encode the same CDR3. The rearrangement joins TRBV29-1 to TRBJ1-1; 8 nucleotides align to TRBD1. In germline, CDR1 is SQVTM, CDR2 ANQGSEA. CDR3 length: 12 amino acids. J was trimmed by 3 bases and V by 7 bases; bases with no gene match: 4. The DNA of the CDR3 is TGCAGCGCCGGACAGGGAGACACTGAAGCTTTCTTT. It translates to CSAGQGDTEAFF. The full variable domain, in which reference TRBV29-1 and TRBJ1-1 provide the parts outside the CDR3, is SAVISQKPSRDICQRGTSLTIQCQVDSQVTMMFWYRQQPGQSLTLIATANQGSEATYESGFVIDKFPISRPNLTFSTLTVSNMSPEDSSIYLCSAGQGDTEAFFGQGTRLTVV.

The rearrangement joins TRBV2 to TRBJ2-7; maybe TRBD2 (6 bases). Germline-derived CDR1 and CDR2 are SNHLY and FYNNEI. This CDR3 region has 11 residues. Trimming left V 8 bases short and J 12 bases short, with 17 bases between. The CDR3 loop is CASQERAAVYF. CDR3 DNA: TGTGCCAGCCAGGAGCGGGCCGCGGTGTACTTC.

In the case of this clone: Other nucleotide sequences in the sample specify the same CDR3. The rearrangement joins TRBV18 to TRBJ2-7, with D uncertain. CDR1 is KGHSH and CDR2 is LQKENI in the germline V gene. The CDR3 runs 15 residues. The V and J ends lost 4 bases and 0 bases respectively, with 13 bases between them. The CDR3 nucleotides read TGTGCCAGCTCACGGGGTGGCGATAGCTCCTACGAGCAGTACTTC. Its protein product is CASSRGGDSSYEQYF.

A remark on this clone: One base away lies a much larger clone, so this may be a sequencing read error. The same CDR3 also results from other DNA sequences found in this sample. The chain employs TRBV7-2 and TRBJ1-6, with D unclear. CDR1 is SGHTA, CDR2 FQGNSA, per germline. This CDR3 spans 15 amino acids. Trimming stripped 1 base from V and 7 bases from J, with 11 bases between. This chain's CDR3 is CASSLVRTNNSPLHF. The CDR3 DNA reads TGTGCCAGCAGCTTAGTTCGAACGAACAATTCACCCCTCCACTTT.

This clone was counted ten times or more. This chain connects TRBV7-9 to TRBJ1-2; possibly TRBD1 for D (5 bases). This CDR3 spans 11 amino acids. Germline CDR1 SEHNR, CDR2 FQNEAQ (reference sequence). Between the trimmed V and J ends, which lost 5 bases and 11 bases, there was a span of 12 bases. The CDR3 here is CASSTRDGYTF. CDR3 coding DNA: TGTGCCAGCAGCACCCGGGACGGGTACACCTTC.

This chain uses TRBV7-9 with TRBJ1-1, with 7 positions matching TRBD1. Losses at the gene ends were 8 bases for V and 0 bases for J; bases not matched to a gene: 6. Germline CDR1 SEHNR, CDR2 FQNEAQ (reference sequence). The CDR3 consists of 14 residues. CDR3 region: CASGRGPMNTEAFF. The CDR3, as DNA: TGTGCCAGCGGTAGGGGGCCCATGAACACTGAAGCTTTCTTT. The complete variable domain, with remaining parts taken from reference TRBV7-9 and TRBJ1-1, reads DTGVSQNPRHKITKRGQNVTFRCDPISEHNRLYWYRQTLGQGPEFLTYFQNEAQLEKSRLLSDRFSAERPKGSFSTLEIQRTEQGDSAMYLCASGRGPMNTEAFFGQGTRLTVV.

CDR3 bases: TGCAGCGCGGGGGGAGCAGGGGGCCACCCAGATACGCAGTATTTT. Translating gives CSAGGAGGHPDTQYF. This chain links TRBV29-1 with TRBJ2-3; tentatively, D is TRBD1 (8 bases). This CDR3 region has 15 residues. V dropped 7 bases and J dropped 4 bases, with 21 bases sitting between them. Germline lookup yields CDR1 SQVTM and CDR2 ANQGSEA.